This T cell receptor (beta chain) was profiled in a study of cytomegalovirus exposure and HLA in healthy donors. About this clone: Its specificity is not known.

PCR employed 60 Vbeta and 13 Jbeta primers. This table comes from immunoSEQ multiplex PCR, and its TCRdb copy is limited to in-frame clones, with some not included. The sample carries 90,000 to 120,000 clones, 73% recorded once. Study findings and constraints: As a later analysis showed, a missense DCLRE1C variant was linked to trimming of TCR beta V- and J-genes. Compared with the roughly 700-donor mean, an Asian-associated ancestry cluster reportedly had fewer N-insertions, according to a later analysis.

The specimen sequenced was PBMCs. The receptor's source is a man aged 25 to 40 in good health and CMV-seronegative.

The CDR3: CASSLQGARGYTF. The CDR3 nucleotides read TGCGCCAGCAGTTTGCAGGGGGCTCGTGGCTACACCTTC. The chain carries TRBV10-2 and TRBJ1-2; 8 bases map to TRBD1. V was pared by 5 bases and J by 7 bases, with 6 bases of the junction left unmatched. CDR1 is WSHSY, CDR2 SAAADI, per germline. This CDR3 contains 13 residues.